This TCR beta chain was captured in a study of Ad26.COV2.S vaccination and SARS-CoV-2 variants. Trimming took off 5 bases at V and 0 bases at J, with 7 bases between the two ends. CDR3 length: 13 amino acids. Germline values: CDR1 SEHNR, CDR2 FQNEAQ (reference sequence). Only in-frame clones appear in the TCRdb table, and some are missing; sequencing was by immunoSEQ multiplex PCR. This table has approximately 340,000 clones, roughly 81% appearing once. The sample's treatment: over 15 received Ad26.COV2.S at low or high dose, single or two shots; roughly 5 received placebo; per-sample allocation not given. All samples were drawn on day 63, counting from the first vaccine or placebo injection.

The gene calls are TRBV7-9 and TRBJ1-1; unclear D gene. The origin of this receptor is a person aged 18 to 59 who received the Ad26.COV2.S COVID-19 vaccine or a placebo. This specimen was peripheral blood, taken in a trial of Ad26.COV2.S vaccine versus placebo. The CDR3 nucleotides read TGTGCCAGCAGCCTCACAGTGAACACTGAAGCTTTCTTT. It yields the protein CASSLTVNTEAFF.